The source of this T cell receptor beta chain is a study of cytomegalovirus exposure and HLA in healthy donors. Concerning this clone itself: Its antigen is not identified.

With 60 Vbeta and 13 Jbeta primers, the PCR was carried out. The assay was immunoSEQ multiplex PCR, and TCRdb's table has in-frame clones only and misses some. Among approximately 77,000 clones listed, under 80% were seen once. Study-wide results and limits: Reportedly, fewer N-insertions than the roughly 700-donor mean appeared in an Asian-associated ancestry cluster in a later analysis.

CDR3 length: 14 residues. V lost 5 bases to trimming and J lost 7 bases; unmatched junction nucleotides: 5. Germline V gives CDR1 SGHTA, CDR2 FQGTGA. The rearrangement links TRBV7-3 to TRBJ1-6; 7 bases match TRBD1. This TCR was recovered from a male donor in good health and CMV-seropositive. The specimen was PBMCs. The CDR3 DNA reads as TGTGCCAGCAGCAAACAGGGGACCAATTCACCCCTCCACTTT. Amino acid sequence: CASSKQGTNSPLHF.